This entry is about one TCR beta chain. Its target is unknown. The sample originates from a study of OX40 agonist ivuxolimab in advanced cancers. Study results and caveats: Several nonresponders also turned out to have low normalized T-cell clonal expansion.

Assay: immunoSEQ multiplex PCR; the TCRdb copy retains only in-frame clones and omits some. The repertoire consists of 40,000 or so clones, with approximately 92% occurring once and the leading ten covering more than 9%. Germline CDR1 and CDR2: SEHNR and FQNEAQ (reference sequence). V lost 1 base, J lost 2 bases, and 11 bases lay in between. This CDR3 contains 15 residues. Sequences were derived from CD4+ or CD8+ T cells sorted from blood, sampled in a trial of the OX40 agonist ivuxolimab. This sequence joins TRBV7-9 and TRBJ2-5, with D perhaps TRBD1 (6 bases). This TCR was recovered from an adult with an advanced solid tumor such as melanoma, head and neck, liver or kidney cancer. The CDR3 DNA sequence: TGTGCCAGCAGCTTAGGGCAGGGGCGTCAAGAGACCCAGTACTTC. It is translated as CASSLGQGRQETQYF.